Shown below are 18 T cell receptor beta chains from a single sample sequenced in a study of T cell repertoires in cytomegalovirus infection. Via MiXCR, TCRdb re-called the reads, giving one row per CDR3 protein. The sample has some 800,000 distinct CDR3 sequences, 25% to 35% seen once. Their recognized antigens are unknown. Sequencing used cultured CD8+ T cells from PBMCs, obtained from culture after CMV antigen stimulation. The receptors stem from a human donor in good health (CMV status not recorded). Some clones in this sample may be carry-over from other donors' samples.

V usage is TRBV18 and J usage is TRBJ2-2; no reliable D call. Trimming took off 1 base at V and 1 base at J, with 10 bases between the two ends. The CDR3 has 16 residues. CDR1 and CDR2 from the germline V gene are KGHSH and LQKENI. The CDR3, as DNA: TGTGCCAGCTCACCACGCCCCGGCGGGAACACCGGGGAGCTGTTTTTT. This encodes CASSPRPGGNTGELFF. Full variable domain (remainder filled in from reference TRBV18 and TRBJ2-2): NAGVMQNPRHLVRRRGQEARLRCSPMKGHSHVYWYRQLPEEGLKFMVYLQKENIIDESGMPKERFSAEFPKEGPSILRIQQVVRGDSAAYFCASSPRPGGNTGELFFGEGSRLTVL.

This sequence joins TRBV12-5 and TRBJ1-2; 11 bases agree with TRBD1. The CDR3 runs 15 residues. From germline, CDR1 is LGHNT and CDR2 FRNRAP. J was trimmed by 1 base and V by 7 bases; bases with no gene match: 5. The CDR3: CASAADRGLNYGYTF. CDR3 DNA sequence: TGTGCTAGTGCCGCGGACAGGGGGCTTAACTATGGCTACACCTTC.

V usage is TRBV7-9 and J usage is TRBJ2-5; 11 bases agree with TRBD1. With V trimmed by 0 bases and J by 5 bases, 5 bases remained unmatched. The CDR3 runs to 16 residues. The germline V gene has CDR1 SEHNR and CDR2 FQNEAQ (reference sequence). CDR3 residues: CASSLADRGREETQYF. CDR3 in DNA: TGTGCCAGCAGCTTAGCGGACAGGGGGCGGGAGGAGACCCAGTACTTC.

This chain uses TRBV6-8 with TRBJ2-3; D possibly matches TRBD1 or TRBD2 (7 bases each). V gave up 5 bases and J gave up 5 bases, with 17 bases separating them. Germline CDR1 is MNHGY and CDR2 is SAAAGT. There are 15 residues in the CDR3. The CDR3, as DNA: TGTGCCAGCAGTCCCAGGGGGGGGGCTCTAGATACGCAGTATTTT. Translation gives CASSPRGGALDTQYF.

This clonotype was observed at least ten times. The chain links TRBV5-1 to TRBJ2-2; 9 bases match TRBD1. There are 15 residues in the CDR3. The V and J ends lost 5 bases and 3 bases, in that order; junction bases with no gene match: 5. Germline V gene sequence: CDR1 SGHRS, CDR2 YFSETQ. The CDR3 region is CASRAGTGYTGELFF. In DNA, the CDR3 is TGCGCCAGCAGAGCCGGGACAGGGTACACCGGGGAGCTGTTTTTT.

For the CDR3, the DNA is TGTGCCAGCATTCCCCTCCCCGCAAACGAGCAGTACGTC. Amino acids: CASIPLPANEQYV. The V and J genes are TRBV2 and TRBJ2-7; D gene unclear. This CDR3 has 13 residues. With 7 bases removed from V and 5 bases from J, the gap between germline ends came to 15 bases. Per the germline V gene, CDR1 is SNHLY and CDR2 is FYNNEI.

This clonotype was recorded only once. The V and J genes are TRBV20-1 and TRBJ2-3; 8 bases fit TRBD1. The CDR3 length is 17 residues. Germline CDR1 DFQATT, CDR2 SNEGSKA (reference sequence). V lost 0 bases, J lost 2 bases, and 10 bases stayed unmatched. CDR3 sequence (DNA): TGCAGTGCTAGAGATCTGGGACAGGCTTCCCACACAGATACGCAGTATTTT. Translating gives CSARDLGQASHTDTQYF.

The chain joins TRBV15 to TRBJ1-6; D ambiguous. This CDR3 spans 14 amino acids. The germline V gene has CDR1 LNHNV and CDR2 YYDKDF (reference sequence). V was shortened by 4 bases and J by 4 bases, with 8 bases between the two germline ends. This CDR3 reads CATSNGEYNSPLHF. CDR3 nucleotide sequence: TGTGCCACCAGCAACGGGGAATATAATTCACCCCTCCACTTT.

Many counts were recorded for this clonotype. This chain links TRBV7-2 with TRBJ2-3; D is uncertain. Germline CDR1 is SGHTA and CDR2 is FQGNSA. The CDR3 covers 12 residues. The V end lost 5 bases, the J end lost 8 bases, and 11 bases lay between the germline ends. The CDR3 sequence is CASSDGLLTQYF. CDR3 coding DNA: TGTGCCAGCAGCGACGGCCTGCTTACGCAGTATTTT.

V and J are TRBV19 and TRBJ2-2; D remains unclear. The V end was cut by 7 bases, the J end by 2 bases, with 17 bases between. Germline V gives CDR1 LNHDA, CDR2 SQIVND (reference sequence). The length of the CDR3 is 16 residues. CDR3 loop: CASTPIGRVNTGELFF. CDR3 DNA: TGTGCCAGTACCCCAATCGGTCGGGTCAACACCGGGGAGCTGTTTTTT.

This clonotype was recorded a few times. CDR3 bases: TGCGCCAGCAGCCGGGGCAGGGGTGTTGGAGAGACCCAGTACTTC. It is translated as CASSRGRGVGETQYF. The chain uses TRBV5-1 and TRBJ2-5; maybe TRBD1 (6 bases). V gave up 4 bases and J gave up 4 bases, with 17 bases separating them. The germline V gene has CDR1 SGHRS and CDR2 YFSETQ. The CDR3 contains 15 residues.

The V gene is TRBV2, the J gene TRBJ1-5; a possible D gene is TRBD1 (5 bases). Germline V lookup: CDR1 SNHLY, CDR2 FYNNEI. There are 15 residues in the CDR3. V gave up 0 bases and J gave up 6 bases, with 12 bases separating them. CDR3 residues: CASSEAGAGSQPQHF. CDR3 nucleotide sequence: TGTGCCAGCAGTGAAGCAGGGGCTGGCAGTCAGCCCCAGCATTTT.

The V call is TRBV6-2 or TRBV6-3, the J call TRBJ2-1, with D hard to call. V shed 7 bases and J shed 0 bases, with 10 bases lying between them. CDR3 length: 14 residues. Per the germline V gene, CDR1 is MNHEY and CDR2 is SVGEGT. CDR3 in amino acids: CASTDAYSYNEQFF. The CDR3 nucleotides are TGTGCCAGCACCGACGCGTACTCCTACAATGAGCAGTTCTTC.

This clonotype appeared a few times. The chain employs TRBV19 and TRBJ1-2; weak D call: TRBD1 (6 bases). Per the germline V gene, CDR1 is LNHDA and CDR2 is SQIVND (reference sequence). The CDR3 is 17 amino acids. V was trimmed by 0 bases and J by 4 bases, leaving 18 bases between them. CDR3 region: CASSIDRFSTGPYGYTF. The CDR3, as DNA: TGTGCCAGTAGTATAGATCGTTTCTCCACAGGGCCCTATGGCTACACCTTC.

This chain links TRBV28 with TRBJ1-1, with D hard to call. The CDR3 loop spans 15 amino acids. Trimming removed 3 bases from V and 0 bases from J, with 11 bases in between. Germline values: CDR1 MDHEN, CDR2 SYDVKM. The CDR3 sequence is CASSFPNGMNTEAFF. The DNA of the CDR3 is TGTGCCAGCAGTTTTCCCAACGGTATGAACACTGAAGCTTTCTTT.

This chain connects TRBV4-1 to TRBJ2-1, with D perhaps assigned TRBD1 or TRBD2 (5 bases each). Germline V gene data show CDR1 as MGHRA and CDR2 as YSYEKL. This CDR3 has 17 amino acids. Between the trimmed V and J ends, which lost 4 bases and 6 bases, there was a span of 22 bases. CDR3 protein: CASSPTPDWGFGNEQFF. CDR3 DNA: TGCGCCAGCAGCCCGACCCCTGACTGGGGGTTTGGCAATGAGCAGTTCTTC.

CDR3 in amino acids: CASIPSGGLTGELFF. Written as DNA, the CDR3 is TGTGCCAGCATCCCTAGCGGGGGGCTCACCGGGGAGCTGTTTTTT. The chain links TRBV25-1 to TRBJ2-2; TRBD2 matches 11 bases. CDR1 and CDR2 (germline): MGHDK, SYGVNS. The CDR3 consists of 15 residues. The V and J ends lost 7 bases and 4 bases, in that order; junction bases with no gene match: 5.

The V gene is TRBV27, the J gene TRBJ1-2; D is unclear. This CDR3 comprises 15 residues. Trimming took 5 bases from V and 3 from J, leaving 16 bases between them. Germline CDR1 MNHEY, CDR2 SMNVEV (reference sequence). The CDR3 DNA reads TGTGCCAGCAGTCCCGGAACTGGGAACCACTATGGCTACACCTTC. Translated, it gives CASSPGTGNHYGYTF.